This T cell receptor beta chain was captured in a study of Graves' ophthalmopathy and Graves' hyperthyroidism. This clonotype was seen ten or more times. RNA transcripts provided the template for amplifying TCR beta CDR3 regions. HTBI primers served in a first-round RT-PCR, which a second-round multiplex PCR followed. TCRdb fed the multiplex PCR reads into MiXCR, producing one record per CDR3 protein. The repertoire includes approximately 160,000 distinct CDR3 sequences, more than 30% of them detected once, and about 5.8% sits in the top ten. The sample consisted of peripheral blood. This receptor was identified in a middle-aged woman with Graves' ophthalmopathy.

This CDR3 reads CASSEVRGIYGYTF. Written as DNA, the CDR3 is TGTGCCAGCAGTGAAGTAAGGGGAATCTATGGCTACACCTTC. The chain has TRBV6-1 and TRBJ1-2, with D possibly TRBD1 on 5 matching bases. The CDR3 is made up of 14 amino acids. Trimming took off 1 base at V and 4 bases at J, with 10 bases between the two ends. Germline CDR1 and CDR2: MNHNS and SASEGT.